The T cell receptor (beta chain) under discussion was sequenced for a study of blood T cell repertoires in COVID-19. Study-wide background: Italy, Spain and the United States were the sources of the convalescent and acute COVID-19 samples. PBMCs, B-cell-depleted T cells, or T cells provided the cDNA or gDNA that made up the material.

Looked up from germline, CDR1 is LNHDA and CDR2 is SQIVND (reference sequence). V lost 8 bases to trimming and J lost 4 bases, with 15 bases between them. There are 15 residues in the CDR3. Seattle cases were enrolled at active infection and followed longitudinally. Method: immunoSEQ multiplex PCR; TCRdb's copy keeps in-frame clones and lacks some. The table lists approximately 150,000 clones, approximately 90% of them singletons. The chain recombines TRBV19 with TRBJ1-6; D gene unclear. The clonotype was recovered from a human donor with COVID-19, enrolled during active disease. The donor label of this sample is uncertain. The source material was peripheral blood. CDR3 bases: TGTGCCAGTCACAACAATGCGGGATATAATTCACCCCTCCACTTT. Translating gives CASHNNAGYNSPLHF.